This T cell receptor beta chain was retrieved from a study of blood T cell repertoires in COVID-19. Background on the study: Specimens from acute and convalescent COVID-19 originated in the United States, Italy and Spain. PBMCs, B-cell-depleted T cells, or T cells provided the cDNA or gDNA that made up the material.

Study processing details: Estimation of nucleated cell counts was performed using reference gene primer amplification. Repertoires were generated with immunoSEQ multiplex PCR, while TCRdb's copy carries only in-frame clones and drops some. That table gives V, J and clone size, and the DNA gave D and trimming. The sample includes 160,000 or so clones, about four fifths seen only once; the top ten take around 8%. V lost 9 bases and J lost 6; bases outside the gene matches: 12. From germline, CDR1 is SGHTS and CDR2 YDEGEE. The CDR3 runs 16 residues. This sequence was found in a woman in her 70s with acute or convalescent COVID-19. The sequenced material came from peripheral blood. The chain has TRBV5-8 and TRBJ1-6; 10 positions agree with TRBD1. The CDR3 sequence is CATYRTGGKVNSPLHF. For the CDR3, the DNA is TGTGCCACTTACCGGACAGGGGGAAAGGTTAATTCACCCCTCCACTTT. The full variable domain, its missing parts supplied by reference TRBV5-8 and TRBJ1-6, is EAGVTQSPTHLIKTRGQQATLRCSPISGHTSVYWYQQALGLGLQFLLWYDEGEERNRGNFPPRFSGRQFPNYSSELNVNALELEDSALYLCATYRTGGKVNSPLHFGNGTRLTVT.